The T cell receptor beta chain under discussion was sequenced for a study of T cell repertoires in cytomegalovirus infection. Via MiXCR, TCRdb re-called the reads, giving one row per CDR3 protein. The sample consists of more than 150,000 distinct CDR3 sequences, 17% of them appearing once. This clonotype was counted a few times. This clonotype originated in a human donor in good health (CMV status not recorded). Some clones in this sample may be carry-over from other donors' samples. Sequenced sample: CD8+ T cells from PBMCs.

Here the CDR3 DNA reads TGTGCCAGCAGCTTCCCCATGACCTACGAGCAGTACTTC. This codes for CASSFPMTYEQYF. V is TRBV7-9 and J is TRBJ2-7; D not resolved. Trimming removed 3 bases from V and 2 bases from J, with 8 bases in between. CDR3 length: 13 residues. Germline V CDR1 and CDR2: SEHNR, FQNEAQ (reference sequence).